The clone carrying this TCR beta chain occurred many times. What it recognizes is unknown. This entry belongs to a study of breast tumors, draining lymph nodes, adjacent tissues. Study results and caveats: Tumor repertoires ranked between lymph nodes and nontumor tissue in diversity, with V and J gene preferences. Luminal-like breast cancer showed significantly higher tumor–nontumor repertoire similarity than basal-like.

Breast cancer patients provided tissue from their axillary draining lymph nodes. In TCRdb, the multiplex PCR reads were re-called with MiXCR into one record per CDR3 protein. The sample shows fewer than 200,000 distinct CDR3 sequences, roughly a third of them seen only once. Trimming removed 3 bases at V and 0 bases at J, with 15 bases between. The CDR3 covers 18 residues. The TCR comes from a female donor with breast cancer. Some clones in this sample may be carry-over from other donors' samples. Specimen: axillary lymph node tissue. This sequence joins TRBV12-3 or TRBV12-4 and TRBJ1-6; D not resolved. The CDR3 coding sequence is TGTGCCAGCAGTTTGGGGAATCCGGGTCACTCCTATAATTCACCCCTCCACTTT. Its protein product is CASSLGNPGHSYNSPLHF.